What follows are 32 T cell receptor beta chains derived from one specimen sequenced in a study of T cells after yellow fever vaccination. Each CDR3 protein is one row after TCRdb ran MiXCR on the 5' RACE reads. In the table there are approximately 90,000 distinct CDR3 sequences, roughly 5.2% of which are singletons. The specimen was CD8+ T cells sorted from PBMCs, collected 10 days after the yellow fever booster vaccination. The receptor set was obtained from a man aged 18-30 years who received the YFV17D yellow fever vaccine.

In this sample, this clonotype turned up many times. This chain connects TRBV6-4 to TRBJ2-3, with D maybe TRBD2 (6 bases). The germline gives CDR1 MRHNA, CDR2 SNTAGT. The ends were cut back, 3 bases at V and 6 bases at J, with 13 bases in the middle. The CDR3 runs 14 residues. In nucleotides, the CDR3 is TGTGCCAGCAGTGAGGCCCGGGGGATGGATACGCAGTATTTT. It encodes CASSEARGMDTQYF.

The chain combines TRBV7-9 with TRBJ2-7; the match to TRBD1 covers 7 bases. Trimming took 5 bases from V and 5 from J; bases not matched to a gene: 0. This CDR3 is 11 amino acids long. Germline-derived CDR1 and CDR2 are SEHNR and FQNEAQ (reference sequence). The CDR3 loop reads CASSTGDEQYV. For the CDR3, the DNA is TGTGCCAGCAGCACAGGGGACGAGCAGTACGTC.

Notes on this clonotype: Just one base apart from a much larger clone, this may be a read error. The chain joins TRBV4-1 to TRBJ2-3, with a weak D call TRBD2 (5 bases). The V and J ends lost 7 bases and 6 bases respectively, with 8 bases between them. The CDR3 spans 11 residues. CDR1 MGHRA and CDR2 YSYEKL come from the germline V gene. For the CDR3, the DNA is TGCGCCAGCAACCGAGGGGATACGCAGTATTTT. Translation gives CASNRGDTQYF.

This clonotype has ten or more counts. The chain combines TRBV9 with TRBJ2-1; D is undetermined. This CDR3 has 14 residues. Germline loops: CDR1 SGDLS, CDR2 YYNGEE. Trimming took 3 bases from V and 0 from J, leaving 7 bases between them. CDR3 protein: CASSALTSYNEQFF. The CDR3 bases are TGTGCCAGCAGCGCCTTGACCTCCTACAATGAGCAGTTCTTC.

This clonotype qualifies as medium-sized. The V and J genes are TRBV27 and TRBJ1-5; D is possibly TRBD1 (6 bases). The CDR3 length is 15 residues. The germline V gene has CDR1 MNHEY and CDR2 SMNVEV (reference sequence). Trimming removed 6 bases from V and 0 bases from J, with 12 bases in between. CDR3 sequence reads: CASSPTGFSNQPQHF. CDR3 coding DNA: TGTGCCAGCAGCCCAACAGGGTTTAGCAATCAGCCCCAGCATTTT.

The chain combines TRBV7-6 with TRBJ2-1; D is perhaps TRBD1 or TRBD2 (6 bases each). The CDR3 extends over 16 amino acids. V was pared by 2 bases and J by 4 bases, with 15 bases between. Germline CDR1 is SGHVS and CDR2 is FNYEAQ. CDR3 residues: CASSLKLAGTYNEQFF. CDR3 DNA: TGTGCCAGCAGCTTAAAGTTGGCGGGGACATACAATGAGCAGTTCTTC.

This clonotype has only a few counts. The chain has TRBV6-2 or TRBV6-3 and TRBJ2-7; D may be TRBD2 (6 bases). The V end lost 7 bases, the J end lost 4 bases, and 26 bases lay between the germline ends. This CDR3 region has 17 residues. The V gene's germline CDR1 is MNHEY and CDR2 SVGEGT. The CDR3 sequence: CASIGPNRLEGTYEQYF. CDR3 bases: TGTGCCAGCATCGGACCCAATCGGCTCGAGGGGACTTACGAGCAGTACTTC.

The chain links TRBV7-9 to TRBJ1-5; D is perhaps TRBD1 (5 bases). The V and J ends lost 1 base and 0 bases respectively, with 16 bases between them. The CDR3 has 18 amino acids. CDR1 is SEHNR and CDR2 is FQNEAQ in the germline V gene (reference sequence). As DNA, the CDR3 is TGTGCCAGCAGCTTAGGGGCTGGAGCGGGGGATAGCAATCAGCCCCAGCATTTT. It translates to CASSLGAGAGDSNQPQHF.

This clonotype was detected only a few times. The V and J genes are TRBV12-3 or TRBV12-4 and TRBJ1-2; tentatively, D is TRBD1 (5 bases). This CDR3 has 14 residues. Trimming stripped 5 bases from V and 2 bases from J, with 12 bases between. The CDR3: CASSPDTGNYGYTF. DNA of the CDR3: TGTGCCAGCAGTCCGGACACAGGAAACTATGGCTACACCTTC.

This clonotype was seen ten or more times. The rearrangement links TRBV7-2 to TRBJ2-7; TRBD1 matches 8 bases. V lost 4 bases to trimming and J lost 0 bases; unmatched junction nucleotides: 5. Looked up from germline, CDR1 is SGHTA and CDR2 is FQGNSA. This CDR3 has 15 amino acids. The CDR3 loop reads CASSSGQGPSYEQYF. The CDR3 coding sequence is TGTGCCAGCAGCTCTGGACAGGGTCCCTCCTACGAGCAGTACTTC.

The V call is TRBV7-8, the J call TRBJ1-1, with TRBD1 identical over 9 bases. The V gene end was trimmed by 4 bases and the J gene end by 5 bases; junction bases not matched to a gene: 5. The length of the CDR3 is 14 residues. Germline V gene lookup returns CDR1 SGHVS and CDR2 FQNEAQ. The CDR3 region is CASSSGTGLTEAFF. DNA for the CDR3: TGTGCCAGCAGCTCCGGGACAGGGCTAACTGAAGCTTTCTTT.

This clonotype showed up just a few times. V and J are TRBV6-5 and TRBJ1-2, with a weak D call TRBD1 (5 bases). In germline, CDR1 is MNHEY, CDR2 SVGAGI. This CDR3 is 15 amino acids long. The V end lost 2 bases, the J end lost 2 bases, and 12 bases lay between the germline ends. The DNA for the CDR3 is TGTGCCAGCAGTTACGCAGGGCCCATCAACTATGGCTACACCTTC. It yields the protein CASSYAGPINYGYTF.

This clonotype occurred many times. The chain recombines TRBV6-2 or TRBV6-3 with TRBJ2-1, with TRBD1 matching 10 bases. The germline V gene encodes CDR1 MNHEY and CDR2 SVGEGT. The J segment lost 14 bases and the V segment lost 5 bases, leaving 12 bases of the junction unmatched. This CDR3 is 14 amino acids long. CDR3 protein: CASSTSPDRGREFF. CDR3 nucleotides: TGTGCCAGCAGTACAAGCCCGGACAGGGGGAGGGAGTTCTTC.

The V and J genes are TRBV7-9 and TRBJ1-1; D is undetermined. V was trimmed by 3 bases and J by 10 bases, leaving 9 bases between them. The germline V gene has CDR1 SEHNR and CDR2 FQNEAQ (reference sequence). CDR3 length: 11 residues. The chain's CDR3 is CASSFGPGAFF. Written as DNA, the CDR3 is TGTGCCAGCAGCTTTGGGCCTGGAGCTTTCTTT.

The CDR3 loop is CASSSGGVASYNEQFF. CDR3 nucleotides: TGCGCCAGCAGCTCCGGGGGGGTTGCTAGCTACAATGAGCAGTTCTTC. The gene calls are TRBV5-1 and TRBJ2-1; 8 bases are shared with TRBD2. Germline CDR1 SGHRS, CDR2 YFSETQ. This CDR3 has 16 amino acids. V shed 3 bases and J 3 bases; nucleotides not matched to a gene: 8.

This clonotype was counted between two and nine times. The V gene is TRBV27, the J gene TRBJ2-2; no firm D call. The CDR3 covers 14 residues. Trimming took 0 bases from V and 5 from J, leaving 7 bases between them. The germline CDR1 and CDR2 sequences are MNHEY and SMNVEV (reference sequence). Here the CDR3 DNA reads TGTGCCAGCAGTTTATCGATAGGAACCGGGGAGCTGTTTTTT. Its protein is CASSLSIGTGELFF.

Many counts were recorded for this clonotype. Here the CDR3 reads CASSQESAVSDTQYF. The DNA for the CDR3 is TGTGCCAGCAGCCAAGAGTCAGCAGTCTCCGATACGCAGTATTTT. V gene TRBV4-2 combines with J gene TRBJ2-3; no clear D. Trimming left V 0 bases short and J 6 bases short, with 13 bases between. Germline CDR1 and CDR2: LGHNA and YNFKEQ. The CDR3 consists of 15 residues.

V gene TRBV6-5 combines with J gene TRBJ2-1, with 9 nucleotides matching TRBD2. Germline CDR1 MNHEY, CDR2 SVGAGI. The trim removed 5 bases at V and 10 bases at J, leaving 9 bases unmatched. The CDR3 spans 14 residues. The CDR3 spells CASSGSGGLREQFF. CDR3 coding DNA: TGTGCCAGCAGTGGCAGCGGGGGGCTCAGGGAGCAGTTCTTC.

The sample holds many counts of this clonotype. The V gene is TRBV7-8, the J gene TRBJ2-2, with 8 positions matching TRBD1. The length of the CDR3 is 13 residues. The germline CDR1 and CDR2 sequences are SGHVS and FQNEAQ. The V segment lost 7 bases and the J segment 7 bases; nucleotides outside the gene matches: 5. The DNA for the CDR3 is TGTGCCAGCAACCCGACAGGGGTCGGGGAGCTGTTTTTT. Protein product: CASNPTGVGELFF.

The chain has TRBV4-1 and TRBJ2-5, with unresolved D. The V and J ends lost 1 base and 5 bases respectively, with 14 bases between them. The CDR3 totals 15 residues. The germline gives CDR1 MGHRA, CDR2 YSYEKL. The CDR3 loop is CASSQAQPSSETQYF. The CDR3 nucleotides read TGCGCCAGCAGCCAAGCCCAACCAAGTTCGGAGACCCAGTACTTC.

The table lists this clonotype with many counts. The V call is TRBV11-2, the J call TRBJ2-4; TRBD2 agrees at 9 bases. Looked up from germline, CDR1 is SGHAT and CDR2 is FQNNGV. Germline trimming cut 4 bases from V and 7 bases from J; bases unmatched to any gene: 5. The CDR3 loop spans 14 amino acids. CDR3 sequence reads: CASSWRGGWNIQYF. The CDR3 coding sequence is TGTGCCAGCAGCTGGCGGGGGGGCTGGAACATTCAGTACTTC.

The chain has TRBV7-8 and TRBJ2-3, with 8 bases that match TRBD2. This CDR3 comprises 16 residues. Germline values: CDR1 SGHVS, CDR2 FQNEAQ. J was trimmed by 1 base and V by 2 bases; bases with no gene match: 5. The CDR3 reads CASSLYTRGGTDTQYF. The CDR3 region has the DNA TGTGCCAGCAGCTTATATACGCGGGGGGGCACAGATACGCAGTATTTT.

V usage is TRBV5-4 and J usage is TRBJ2-2; D remains ambiguous. The CDR3 covers 13 residues. The germline CDR1 and CDR2 sequences are SGHNT and YYREEE (reference sequence). V lost 5 bases to trimming and J lost 4 bases, with 9 bases between them. The chain's CDR3 is CASRADSTGELFF. As DNA, the CDR3 is TGTGCCAGCAGAGCTGACTCCACCGGGGAGCTGTTTTTT.

This clonotype was counted a few times. V gene TRBV12-3 or TRBV12-4 combines with J gene TRBJ1-1, with TRBD1 matching over 10 bases. The CDR3 extends over 16 amino acids. J was trimmed by 2 bases and V by 3 bases; bases with no gene match: 6. CDR3 DNA sequence: TGTGCCAGCAGTTTTGGTCGGACAGGGGGTAACACTGAAGCTTTCTTT. This encodes CASSFGRTGGNTEAFF.

J is TRBJ1-2 and V is TRBV12-3 or TRBV12-4, with 9 positions matching TRBD1. The CDR3 has 12 residues. V lost 10 bases, J lost 6 bases, and 6 bases stayed unmatched. CDR3 loop: CATKTGGDGYTF. DNA for the CDR3: TGTGCCACTAAAACAGGGGGCGATGGCTACACCTTC.

V is TRBV7-9 and J is TRBJ2-7, with 7 nucleotides matching TRBD1. The germline V gene encodes CDR1 SEHNR and CDR2 FQNEAQ (reference sequence). Germline trimming cut 10 bases from V and 0 bases from J; bases unmatched to any gene: 6. This CDR3 comprises 13 residues. Here the CDR3 reads CATLDRISYEQYF. The CDR3 bases are TGTGCCACCCTGGACAGGATCTCCTACGAGCAGTACTTC.

This rearrangement joins TRBV2 to TRBJ1-5; TRBD1 matches at 8 bases. In germline, CDR1 is SNHLY, CDR2 FYNNEI. V shed 6 bases, J shed 3 bases, and the junction held 4 bases outside the gene matches. The CDR3 consists of 14 residues. The CDR3 here is CASSRTGNNQPQHF. In DNA, the CDR3 is TGTGCCAGCAGCCGGACAGGGAACAATCAGCCCCAGCATTTT.

The table lists this clonotype with many counts. This sequence joins TRBV5-4 and TRBJ1-4, with 10 nucleotides matching TRBD1. Unmatched junction bases numbered 4, after V lost 4 bases and J lost 7 bases. The germline V gene encodes CDR1 SGHNT and CDR2 YYREEE (reference sequence). This CDR3 is 14 amino acids long. The DNA for the CDR3 is TGTGCCAGCAGCAGACAGGGGGCGACTGAAAAACTGTTTTTT. Translating it yields CASSRQGATEKLFF. The full variable domain, rest sourced from reference TRBV5-4 and TRBJ1-4, is ETGVTQSPTHLIKTRGQQVTLRCSSQSGHNTVSWYQQALGQGPQFIFQYYREEENGRGNFPPRFSGLQFPNYSSELNVNALELDDSALYLCASSRQGATEKLFFGSGTQLSVL.

The sample holds many counts of this clonotype. The chain carries TRBV5-1 and TRBJ2-7; TRBD1 is a possible D gene (6 bases). This CDR3 is built from 13 residues. Germline assignment: CDR1 SGHRS and CDR2 YFSETQ. V lost 5 bases, J lost 2 bases, and 11 bases lay in between. CDR3 DNA sequence: TGCGCCAGCAGGAGAGGACAGACCTACGAGCAGTACTTC. It yields the protein CASRRGQTYEQYF.

Notes on this clonotype: As the CDR3 is not closed by the conserved phenylalanine or tryptophan, this likely results from a read error. The chain recombines TRBV4-1 with TRBJ1-1, with 9 bases matching TRBD1. The CDR3 runs to 14 residues. Germline CDR1 is MGHRA and CDR2 is YSYEKL. J was trimmed by 1 base and V by 4 bases; bases with no gene match: 1. The chain's CDR3 is CASSLQGANTEAFL. In nucleotides, the CDR3 is TGCGCCAGCAGCCTACAGGGGGCGAACACTGAAGCTTTCCTT.

This chain uses TRBV5-6 with TRBJ1-2, with 10 bases that match TRBD1. In germline, CDR1 is SGHDT, CDR2 YYEEEE. The CDR3 covers 15 residues. V dropped 0 bases and J dropped 7; count of bases not matched to a gene: 6. The CDR3 DNA follows: TGTGCCAGCAGCTTGGAGGGACAGGGGAGATCTGGCTACACCTTC. This codes for CASSLEGQGRSGYTF.

At least ten counts were recorded for this clonotype. The chain has TRBV5-6 and TRBJ2-1; D unclear. Trimming removed 2 bases at V and 8 bases at J, with 8 bases between. Germline-derived CDR1 and CDR2 are SGHDT and YYEEEE. This CDR3 is 12 amino acids long. CDR3 amino acids: CASSFYVDEQFF. The DNA of the CDR3 is TGTGCCAGCAGCTTCTACGTGGATGAGCAGTTCTTC.